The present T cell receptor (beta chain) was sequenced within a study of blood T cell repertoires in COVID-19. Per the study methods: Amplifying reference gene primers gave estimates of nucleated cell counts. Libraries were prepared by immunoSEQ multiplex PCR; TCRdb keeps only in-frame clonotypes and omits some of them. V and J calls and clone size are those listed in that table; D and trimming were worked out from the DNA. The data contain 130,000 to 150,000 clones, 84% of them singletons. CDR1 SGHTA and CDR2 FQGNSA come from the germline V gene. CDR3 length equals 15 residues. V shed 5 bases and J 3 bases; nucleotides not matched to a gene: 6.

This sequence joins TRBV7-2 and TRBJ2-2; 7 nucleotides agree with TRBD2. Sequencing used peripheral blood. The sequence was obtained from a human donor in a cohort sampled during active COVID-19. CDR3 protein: CASSEGGGYTGELFF. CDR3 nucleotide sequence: TGTGCCAGCAGCGAAGGCGGGGGATACACCGGGGAGCTGTTTTTT.